These 21 T cell receptor beta chains were sequenced from one sample in a study of tumor-infiltrating lymphocytes in oesophageal squamous cell carcinoma. TCRdb processed the PCR reads anew with MiXCR; each CDR3 protein has one entry. The sample has some 20,000 distinct CDR3 sequences, about 38% seen once. The sample comprised normal esophageal tissue next to the tumor. The source of these receptors is a male donor with esophageal squamous cell carcinoma.

In regard to this clonotype: Possible read error: a much larger clone is one base away. The rearrangement joins TRBV19 to TRBJ2-1, with D maybe TRBD1 (6 bases). CDR1 LNHDA and CDR2 SQIVND come from the germline V gene (reference sequence). The CDR3 sequence is 17 residues long. Trimming pared 2 bases from V and 13 bases from J, leaving 27 bases between. The CDR3 nucleotides read TGTGCCAGTAGTATAATGGGCAGGGGCGGCCTTGGGGAGACCCAGTTCTTC. Residues: CASSIMGRGGLGETQFF.

This clonotype has a count of ten or more. The chain employs TRBV12-3 or TRBV12-4 and TRBJ2-2, with D unresolved. V lost 2 bases to trimming and J lost 5 bases, with 9 bases between them. CDR3 length: 14 amino acids. The CDR3 is CASSLFGETGELFF. The CDR3 DNA sequence: TGTGCCAGCAGTTTATTTGGGGAAACCGGGGAGCTGTTTTTT.

This rearrangement joins TRBV4-3 to TRBJ2-5, with a tentative D call TRBD2 (6 bases). Trimming took 4 bases from V and 5 from J, leaving 17 bases between them. Germline assignment: CDR1 LGHNA and CDR2 YSLEER. The length of the CDR3 is 15 residues. The chain's CDR3 is CASSPGDDPRETQYF. The CDR3, as DNA: TGCGCCAGCAGCCCGGGAGATGACCCCCGTGAGACCCAGTACTTC.

The rearrangement links TRBV5-1 to TRBJ2-6; 10 bases line up with TRBD1. The DNA end is more similar to TRBJ2-7, so the J call may be wrong. Germline V CDR1 and CDR2: SGHRS, YFSETQ. CDR3 length: 14 residues. The CDR3 sequence: CASSVTGGYYEQYF. For the CDR3, the DNA is TGCGCCAGCAGCGTGACAGGGGGCTATTACGAGCAGTACTTC.

This clonotype was found many times. The rearrangement joins TRBV7-2 to TRBJ2-7; 8 bases map to TRBD2. CDR1 and CDR2 from the germline V gene are SGHTA and FQGNSA. J gave up 6 bases and V 1 base, and 14 bases lay outside the gene matches. CDR3 length equals 17 residues. The chain's CDR3 is CASSLVLGGAGVSEQYF. The DNA of the CDR3 is TGTGCCAGCAGCTTAGTATTGGGTGGAGCGGGAGTGTCCGAGCAGTACTTC.

Concerning this clonotype itself: One end of the junction does not line up with germline, which may come from a read error. The J gene is TRBJ1-6, the V gene TRBV5-6; D is unresolved. This CDR3 is built from 13 residues. The germline gives CDR1 SGHDT, CDR2 YYEEEE. Here the CDR3 DNA reads TGTGCCAGCAGCGTGGACCTTAATTCACCCCTCCACTTC. This encodes CASSVDLNSPLHF.

As for this clonotype: Lacking the conserved final phenylalanine or tryptophan, this CDR3 likely reflects a read error. Because the CDR3's place on the DNA is in doubt, the DNA is left out and the CDR3 is given as listed by TCRdb. The chain carries TRBV7-6 and TRBJ2-5; TRBD1 reflects the table's D call only, with no check against the DNA. The germline gives CDR1 SGHVS, CDR2 FNYEAQ. 18 amino acids form the CDR3, both terminal residues included. CDR3 region: CASSPIREQGAGGYTFGS.

This clonotype is categorized as medium-sized. The chain couples TRBV10-1 to TRBJ2-1; tentative D call: TRBD2 (6 bases). This CDR3 region has 15 residues. Germline loops: CDR1 WNHNN, CDR2 SYGVQD (reference sequence). V lost 1 base to trimming and J lost 4 bases, with 11 bases between them. The CDR3 DNA follows: TGCGCCAGCAGTGAGTGGGGGGAGTCTTACAATGAGCAGTTCTTC. Translating it yields CASSEWGESYNEQFF.

Sample share makes this clonotype medium-sized. This rearrangement joins TRBV7-2 to TRBJ1-2, with 7 positions matching TRBD1. Unmatched junction bases numbered 8, after V lost 5 bases and J lost 5 bases. Germline values: CDR1 SGHTA, CDR2 FQGNSA. The CDR3 spans 14 residues. The CDR3 reads CASSRPGQIYGYTF. DNA for the CDR3: TGTGCCAGCAGCCGCCCGGGACAGATATATGGCTACACCTTC.

The chain uses TRBV11-2 and TRBJ2-3, with D perhaps TRBD2 (6 bases). The J call may be faulty, since TRBJ2-7 better matches the DNA end. This CDR3 is built from 15 residues. CDR1 and CDR2 from the germline V gene are SGHAT and FQNNGV. CDR3 sequence: CASSLAGVDTYEQYF. CDR3 in DNA: TGTGCCAGCAGCTTAGCGGGAGTGGACACCTACGAGCAGTACTTC.

With regard to this clonotype: In this CDR3 the conserved last residue, phenylalanine or tryptophan, is missing, so a read error is likely. The limits of the CDR3 on the DNA are not certain, so only TCRdb's listed CDR3 is given. This chain links TRBV12-3 or TRBV12-4 with TRBJ2-6; the D call TRBD1 from the table was never checked on the DNA. A total of 15 residues make up the CDR3, ends included. The CDR3 is CASSWGGPYEQYFGA.

This rearrangement joins TRBV6-5 to TRBJ1-1, with D unclear. V shed 2 bases and J shed 3 bases, with 10 bases lying between them. This CDR3 comprises 14 residues. Per germline, CDR1 MNHEY and CDR2 SVGAGI. CDR3 in amino acids: CASSYPGWDTEAFF. CDR3 DNA: TGTGCCAGCAGTTACCCCGGGTGGGACACTGAAGCTTTCTTT.

The chain combines TRBV7-2 with TRBJ2-1; D ambiguous. The J call may not be correct, given that the DNA end is closer to TRBJ2-7. There are 13 residues in the CDR3. From germline, CDR1 is SGHTA and CDR2 FQGNSA. CDR3 in amino acids: CASRRLPLYEQYF. For the CDR3, the DNA is TGTGCCAGCCGCCGACTCCCTCTCTACGAGCAGTACTTC.

The J gene is TRBJ2-7, the V gene TRBV10-3; TRBD2 agrees at 11 bases. The V gene's germline CDR1 is ENHRY and CDR2 SYGVKD. V lost 6 bases to trimming and J lost 1 base; unmatched junction nucleotides: 5. The CDR3 runs 15 residues. In DNA, the CDR3 is TGTGCCATCAGAGAGGGACTAGCGGAGTCCTACGAGCAGTACTTC. Translated, it gives CAIREGLAESYEQYF.

This clonotype came up many times. Given the absence of the conserved phenylalanine or tryptophan at the CDR3 end, a read error is likely. The DNA is left out, because the CDR3 cannot be placed on it with certainty; the CDR3 is given as TCRdb lists it. The chain recombines TRBV7-6 with TRBJ2-7; no check of the table's D call, TRBD2, against the DNA was made. Germline V lookup: CDR1 SGHVS, CDR2 FNYEAQ. The CDR3 totals 8 residues, both ends included. CDR3 residues: CASSQGLA.

The CDR3 here is CASSLLRDTQYF. The CDR3 DNA is TGTGCCAGCAGCCTACTCCGAGATACGCAGTATTTT. J is TRBJ2-3 and V is TRBV7-4; D is unclear. Germline V CDR1 and CDR2: SGHVT, SQSDAQ. V was cut by 5 bases and J by 5 bases, with 8 bases left in between. The CDR3 loop spans 12 amino acids.

As concerns this clonotype: The conserved phenylalanine or tryptophan is not found at the CDR3 terminus, so this likely reflects a read error. The DNA is left out, because the CDR3 cannot be placed on it with certainty; the CDR3 is given as TCRdb lists it. The V call is TRBV12-3 or TRBV12-4, the J call TRBJ2-7; the table names TRBD2, a call not compared with the DNA. The CDR3 is made up of 16 amino acids, end residues included. The CDR3 reads CASMALSYNSPLHFGN.

This clonotype was observed a handful of times. The junction departs from germline at one end; a sequencing error may be responsible. This chain joins TRBV5-3 and TRBJ1-1; maybe TRBD1 (6 bases). Being an ORF, TRBV5-3 has a function that is uncertain. This CDR3 is 13 amino acids long. The CDR3 DNA reads TGTGCCAGCAGCTTGGCAGGGGTTACTGAAGCTTTCTTT. Its translation: CASSLAGVTEAFF.

The rearrangement joins TRBV7-3 to TRBJ1-4, with D hard to call. V was shortened by 5 bases and J by 0 bases, with 7 bases between the two germline ends. The CDR3 is 14 amino acids. The germline V gene has CDR1 SGHTA and CDR2 FQGTGA. The CDR3 loop reads CASSPRTTNEKLFF. The CDR3 DNA is TGTGCCAGCAGCCCTAGAACAACTAATGAAAAACTGTTTTTT.

The chain recombines TRBV6-1 with TRBJ2-4; D is uncertain. The J call may be faulty, since TRBJ2-1 better matches the DNA end. The CDR3 spans 14 residues. In germline, CDR1 is MNHNS, CDR2 SASEGT. The CDR3 loop is CASSEAADMGEQFF. The CDR3 nucleotides are TGTGCCAGCAGTGAAGCGGCCGATATGGGTGAGCAGTTCTTC.

In this sample, this clonotype turned up a few times. Mismatch with germline at one junction end may stem from a read error. The rearrangement uses TRBV7-7 and TRBJ2-1; the D is unclear. Germline V lookup: CDR1 SSHAT, CDR2 FNYEAQ (reference sequence). CDR3 length: 13 residues. CDR3 sequence reads: CASSLSHSNEQFF. The DNA for the CDR3 is TGTGCTAGCAGCTTATCCCATAGCAACGAGCAGTTCTTC.